This T cell receptor beta chain was profiled in a study of OX40 agonist ivuxolimab in advanced cancers. About the study: Administration of intravenous ivuxolimab to patients occurred every 2 weeks at 0.01 to 10 mg/kg.

Sequencing used immunoSEQ multiplex PCR; TCRdb keeps in-frame clones, though not all of them. The table includes approximately 44,000 clones, 86% detected once. Germline V gene sequence: CDR1 MDHEN, CDR2 SYDVKM. Trimming took 5 bases from V and 0 from J, leaving 7 bases between them. CDR3 size: 13 residues. Notes on the study in general: At 0.1-3.0 mg/kg, partial responders had clonal expansion among the lowest observed.

This clone has only a few counts. Its antigen is unknown. This CDR3 is also generated by other DNA sequences in the sample. Sequenced material: CD4+ or CD8+ T cells sorted from blood, taken in a trial of the OX40 agonist ivuxolimab. The TCR comes from an adult with an advanced solid tumor such as melanoma, head and neck, liver or kidney cancer. This sequence joins TRBV28 and TRBJ1-1; no reliable D call. The CDR3 sequence: CASSGVMNTEAFF. The CDR3 DNA sequence: TGTGCCAGCAGTGGTGTCATGAACACTGAAGCTTTCTTT.